This T cell receptor beta chain was observed in a study of blood T cell repertoires in COVID-19. Study-level background: COVID-19 samples from acute and convalescent phases originated in the United States, Italy and Spain. PBMCs, B-cell-depleted T cells, or T cells provided the cDNA or gDNA that made up the material.

The CDR3 sequence is 16 residues long. Losses at the gene ends were 5 bases for V and 10 bases for J; bases not matched to a gene: 12. Germline CDR1 is MNHEY and CDR2 is SVGEGT. Methods used by the authors: Reference gene primers were amplified, and this amplification served to estimate nucleated cell counts. Generated by immunoSEQ multiplex PCR, the TCRdb table keeps only in-frame clones and is missing some. That table furnishes V, J and clone size, whereas the DNA furnished D and trimming. The sample lists over 100,000 clones, 70% to 90% occurring once. The chain joins TRBV6-2 or TRBV6-3 to TRBJ1-6, with 9 bases identical to TRBD1. The receptor was derived from a man between 35 and 55 years old with acute or convalescent COVID-19. The sequenced material came from peripheral blood. CDR3 amino acids: CASSTPGQGRFSPLHF. CDR3 nucleotides: TGTGCCAGCAGTACGCCGGGACAGGGACGATTCTCACCCCTCCACTTT.